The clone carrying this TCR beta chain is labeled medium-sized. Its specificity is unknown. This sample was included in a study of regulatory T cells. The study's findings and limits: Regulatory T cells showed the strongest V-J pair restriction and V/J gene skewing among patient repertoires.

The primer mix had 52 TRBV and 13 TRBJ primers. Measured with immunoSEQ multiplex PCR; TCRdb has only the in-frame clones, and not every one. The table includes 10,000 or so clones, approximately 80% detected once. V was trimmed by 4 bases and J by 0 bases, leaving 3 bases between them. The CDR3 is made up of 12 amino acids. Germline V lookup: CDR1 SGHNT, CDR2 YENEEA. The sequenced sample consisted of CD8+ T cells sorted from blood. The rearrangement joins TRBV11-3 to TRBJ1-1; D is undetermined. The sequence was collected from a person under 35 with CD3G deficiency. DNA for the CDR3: TGTGCCAGCAGCTCTATGAACACTGAAGCTTTCTTT. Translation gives CASSSMNTEAFF.